The 5 T cell receptor beta chains below come from one sample, sequenced in a study of cytomegalovirus exposure and HLA in healthy donors. Primers included in the PCR were 60 Vbeta and 13 Jbeta primers. Generated by immunoSEQ multiplex PCR, the TCRdb table keeps only in-frame clones and is missing some. This sample has 120,000 or so clones, with over 60% found just once. Material: PBMCs. All receptors derive from a young man in good health and CMV-seronegative.

V is TRBV6-5 and J is TRBJ1-1; 7 nucleotides match TRBD1. This CDR3 spans 12 amino acids. Germline V gene lookup returns CDR1 MNHEY and CDR2 SVGAGI. Trimming took 6 bases from V and 7 from J; bases not matched to a gene: 5. The CDR3 loop is CASRTTGNEAFF. The CDR3 DNA reads TGTGCCAGCAGGACGACAGGGAATGAAGCTTTCTTT.

V and J are TRBV9 and TRBJ2-2; 10 bases agree with TRBD1. CDR3 length: 16 amino acids. V was pared by 3 bases and J by 5 bases, with 7 bases of the junction left unmatched. The germline gives CDR1 SGDLS, CDR2 YYNGEE. The CDR3 reads CASSADRGLGTGELFF. CDR3 DNA: TGTGCCAGCAGCGCCGACAGGGGGCTAGGAACCGGGGAGCTGTTTTTT.

The chain has TRBV18 and TRBJ1-2, with a weak D call TRBD1 (5 bases). The CDR3 totals 12 residues. Germline loops: CDR1 KGHSH, CDR2 LQKENI. With 3 bases removed from V and 7 bases from J, the gap between germline ends came to 9 bases. The CDR3 sequence: CASSPSGGGYTF. The CDR3 DNA reads TGTGCCAGCTCACCTTCGGGGGGTGGCTACACCTTC.

The chain carries TRBV6-5 and TRBJ2-5, with 11 bases lining up with TRBD2. The DNA end lines up better with TRBJ2-7; the J call may be wrong. The germline V gene has CDR1 MNHEY and CDR2 SVGAGI. The CDR3 spans 15 residues. This CDR3 reads CASSVLAGGRGEQYF. DNA for the CDR3: TGTGCCAGCAGTGTCCTAGCGGGAGGACGCGGCGAGCAGTACTTC.

The V and J genes are TRBV29-1 and TRBJ2-7; D is possibly TRBD1 (5 bases). V lost 7 bases to trimming and J lost 2 bases, with 12 bases between them. CDR1 and CDR2 from the germline V gene are SQVTM and ANQGSEA. CDR3 length equals 12 residues. The CDR3 here is CSASGSPYEQYF. The CDR3 DNA reads TGCAGCGCGTCAGGGTCCCCCTACGAGCAGTACTTC.